This T cell receptor (beta chain) was documented in a study of T cell repertoires in cytomegalovirus infection. Study in general: HLA-B-restricted CMV epitopes that are well studied were used alongside recently identified HLA-C-restricted ones. Both CMV infection and a matching HLA type were indicated by public TCR beta signatures.

The CDR3 runs 15 residues. After removal of 5 bases from V and 7 bases from J, the junction contained 9 bases not matched to a gene. Germline V CDR1 and CDR2: SGHVS, FNYEAQ. In this sample, this clonotype turned up many times. As yet, its antigen is unknown. TCRdb called the reads again in MiXCR, with one record for every CDR3 protein. The sample holds 700,000 to 900,000 distinct CDR3 sequences, just under 30% seen once. The material sequenced was cultured CD8+ T cells from PBMCs, taken from culture after CMV antigen stimulation. This clonotype originated in a human donor in good health (CMV status not recorded). Some clones in this sample may be carry-over from other donors' samples. V and J are TRBV7-6 and TRBJ2-1; 9 nucleotides match TRBD2. The CDR3: CASSPWAGGLNEQFF. Written as DNA, the CDR3 is TGTGCCAGCAGCCCGTGGGCGGGGGGGCTTAATGAGCAGTTCTTC.